These 29 T cell receptor beta chains came from one sample sequenced in a study of cytomegalovirus exposure and HLA in healthy donors. PCR primers comprised 60 Vbeta and 13 Jbeta primers. Profiling relied on immunoSEQ multiplex PCR, and the TCRdb table lists in-frame clones only, not all of them. In the table there are 200,000 to 250,000 clones, 85% to 90% of which are singletons. Sequenced input: PBMCs. All receptors come from a human donor in good health.

This rearrangement joins TRBV6-1 to TRBJ1-2, with 7 bases that match TRBD1. This CDR3 is built from 14 residues. CDR1 MNHNS and CDR2 SASEGT come from the germline V gene. V lost 6 bases to trimming and J lost 3 bases; unmatched junction nucleotides: 7. The CDR3: CASSLKGADYGYTF. CDR3 nucleotides: TGTGCCAGCAGCTTGAAGGGGGCGGACTATGGCTACACCTTC.

The chain has TRBV30 and TRBJ2-5; TRBD1 is a possible D gene (5 bases). This CDR3 is built from 12 residues. CDR1 GTSNPN and CDR2 SVGIG come from the germline V gene (reference sequence). With 5 bases removed from V and 3 bases from J, the gap between germline ends came to 10 bases. DNA of the CDR3: TGTGCCTGGGAACAGGTTGAAGAGACCCAGTACTTC. It specifies CAWEQVEETQYF.

This chain connects TRBV7-3 to TRBJ2-7; 7 nucleotides agree with TRBD1. The trim removed 2 bases at V and 0 bases at J, leaving 1 base unmatched. This CDR3 region has 14 residues. Germline lookup yields CDR1 SGHTA and CDR2 FQGTGA. CDR3 sequence (DNA): TGTGCCAGCAGCTTAGACAGGGACTCCTACGAGCAGTACTTC. This sequence encodes CASSLDRDSYEQYF.

This clone was seen only a few times. The CDR3 loop reads CASRRRQGQEAFF. The CDR3 bases are TGTGCCAGCAGAAGACGACAGGGACAAGAAGCTTTCTTT. The chain has TRBV2 and TRBJ1-1, with 7 bases that match TRBD1. The V segment lost 6 bases and the J segment 8 bases; nucleotides outside the gene matches: 9. CDR1 is SNHLY and CDR2 is FYNNEI in the germline V gene. The length of the CDR3 is 13 residues.

CDR3 in DNA: TGTGCCAGCAGCGTAGGGCAGGGGTTCCGAGACGAGCAGTACTTC. Its protein is CASSVGQGFRDEQYF. The chain joins TRBV9 to TRBJ2-7; possible D gene TRBD1, 6 bases. The length of the CDR3 is 15 residues. V was clipped by 0 bases and J by 5 bases, with 15 bases between them. Germline V gene sequence: CDR1 SGDLS, CDR2 YYNGEE.

This chain joins TRBV5-8 and TRBJ2-3, with 15 bases lining up with TRBD2. Germline CDR1 and CDR2: SGHTS and YDEGEE. The ends lost 4 bases at V and 3 bases at J; junction bases unmatched: 3. CDR3 size: 16 residues. The CDR3 sequence is CASSEGTSGRTDTQYF. The CDR3 nucleotides are TGTGCCAGCAGCGAAGGGACTAGCGGGAGGACAGATACGCAGTATTTT.

The chain links TRBV6-4 to TRBJ2-2; 9 bases match TRBD2. J gave up 4 bases and V 6 bases, and 12 bases lay outside the gene matches. The CDR3 has 17 residues. Germline CDR1 reads MRHNA; CDR2 reads SNTAGT. The chain's CDR3 is CASRRLAGGPGTGELFF. CDR3 sequence (DNA): TGTGCCAGCAGGAGGCTGGCGGGAGGGCCGGGCACCGGGGAGCTGTTTTTT.

This sequence joins TRBV19 and TRBJ1-1, with D possibly TRBD1 on 6 matching bases. Trimming stripped 5 bases from V and 4 bases from J, with 14 bases between. This CDR3 has 14 residues. Per the germline V gene, CDR1 is LNHDA and CDR2 is SQIVND (reference sequence). The CDR3 here is CASSRGAGSTEAFF. The DNA for the CDR3 is TGTGCCAGTAGTCGGGGGGCGGGTAGCACTGAAGCTTTCTTT.

The chain joins TRBV9 to TRBJ1-6; D is perhaps TRBD1 (5 bases). This CDR3 has 15 amino acids. Germline V lookup: CDR1 SGDLS, CDR2 YYNGEE. The V gene lost 5 bases and the J gene lost 7 bases, with 16 bases spanning the gap. The CDR3 DNA reads as TGTGCCAGCAGTGAGACAGTGGCGCTCAATTCACCCCTCCACTTT. This gives the protein CASSETVALNSPLHF.

V and J are TRBV7-3 and TRBJ2-3; TRBD2 aligns across 8 bases. Germline CDR1 is SGHTA and CDR2 is FQGTGA. Trimming at V came to 5 bases and at J to 2 bases, leaving 15 bases not matched to a gene. The CDR3 is 18 residues long. CDR3 loop: CASSPGAAGGGDTDTQYF. The DNA for the CDR3 is TGTGCCAGCAGCCCAGGGGCGGCGGGGGGAGGGGACACAGATACGCAGTATTTT.

This chain connects TRBV6-5 to TRBJ2-7, with 10 positions matching TRBD1. Germline V CDR1 and CDR2: MNHEY, SVGAGI. J lost 1 base, V lost 7 bases, and 7 bases had no gene match. CDR3 size: 15 residues. The CDR3 sequence is CASTRGTGVSYEQYF. Written as DNA, the CDR3 is TGTGCCAGCACCCGAGGGACAGGGGTTTCCTACGAGCAGTACTTC.

On this clone itself: The junction does not match germline at one end; this may be a read error. The gene calls are TRBV4-3 and TRBJ2-5, with a possible D match to TRBD2 (6 bases). The germline gives CDR1 LGHNA, CDR2 YSLEER. The CDR3 length is 17 residues. CDR3 bases: TGCGCCAGCAGCCGGGGCGGTGATGGACGGGAGCCAGAGTCCCAGTACTTC. Amino acid sequence: CASSRGGDGREPESQYF.

This chain links TRBV6-5 with TRBJ1-2, with D perhaps TRBD1 (6 bases). The CDR3 has 16 residues. Germline CDR1 is MNHEY and CDR2 is SVGAGI. Deletions cut 2 bases from V and 0 bases from J, with 13 bases between. This CDR3 reads CASSYGQTISNYGYTF. CDR3 in DNA: TGTGCCAGCAGTTACGGACAGACCATATCTAACTATGGCTACACCTTC.

V and J are TRBV19 and TRBJ1-4; possible D gene TRBD1, 6 bases. CDR3 length: 18 amino acids. Germline CDR1 LNHDA, CDR2 SQIVND (reference sequence). Trimming took 5 bases from V and 3 from J, leaving 22 bases between them. The CDR3 nucleotides are TGTGCCAGTAGTCCGCCGGGACAAGTTTTTGCGGCTAATGAAAAACTGTTTTTT. Translating it yields CASSPPGQVFAANEKLFF.

The J gene is TRBJ1-2, the V gene TRBV29-1, with D unclear. In germline, CDR1 is SQVTM, CDR2 ANQGSEA. There are 12 residues in the CDR3. Trimming took 2 bases from V and 4 from J, leaving 8 bases between them. DNA for the CDR3: TGCAGCGTTGAACCGGGGATCTATGGCTACACCTTC. Translation gives CSVEPGIYGYTF.

The chain has TRBV5-4 and TRBJ2-1; 12 bases match TRBD2. The CDR3 runs 16 residues. J lost 9 bases, V lost 2 bases, and 9 bases had no gene match. From germline, CDR1 is SGHNT and CDR2 YYREEE (reference sequence). The CDR3, as DNA: TGTGCCAGCAGCTTTAGGCGACTAGCGGGAGCCAGTGAGCAGTTCTTC. It is translated as CASSFRRLAGASEQFF.

The V gene is TRBV15, the J gene TRBJ1-4; D possibly corresponds to TRBD1 (6 bases). Germline V gene data show CDR1 as LNHNV and CDR2 as YYDKDF (reference sequence). The CDR3 is 15 residues long. Deletions cut 0 bases from V and 7 bases from J, with 12 bases between. The CDR3 reads CATSRDRGGGEKLFF. The CDR3 nucleotides are TGTGCCACCAGCAGAGATCGAGGGGGTGGTGAAAAACTGTTTTTT.

The count of this clone is one. In the same sample, other DNA sequences code for this CDR3. This chain connects TRBV18 to TRBJ2-1, with TRBD2 identical over 8 bases. Germline V gene sequence: CDR1 KGHSH, CDR2 LQKENI. This CDR3 is 17 amino acids long. Trimming took 6 bases from V and 0 from J; bases not matched to a gene: 10. CDR3 sequence: CASSPLTSGSSYNEQFF. CDR3 bases: TGTGCCAGCTCTCCCCTAACTAGCGGCAGCTCCTACAATGAGCAGTTCTTC.

This clone was found a few times. The chain employs TRBV6-5 and TRBJ2-7; TRBD2 aligns across 8 bases. J lost 7 bases, V lost 6 bases, and 11 bases had no gene match. This CDR3 region has 14 residues. Germline V lookup: CDR1 MNHEY, CDR2 SVGAGI. In DNA, the CDR3 is TGTGCCAGCAGGGTGGGGACCGGGGGGGCGGAGCAGTACTTC. The encoded protein is CASRVGTGGAEQYF.

The chain employs TRBV2 and TRBJ2-7; 8 bases are a match to TRBD2. Germline V CDR1 and CDR2: SNHLY, FYNNEI. The CDR3 runs to 17 residues. V trimming: 4 bases; J trimming: 3 bases; junction bases outside the gene matches: 14. The CDR3, as DNA: TGTGCCAGCAGTGGAAATGTAGCGGGGACATGGAGCTACGAGCAGTACTTC. Amino acid sequence: CASSGNVAGTWSYEQYF.

This clone has a handful of counts. The chain recombines TRBV18 with TRBJ2-1; D remains ambiguous. The germline V and J ends were trimmed by 0 bases and 7 bases, with 7 bases remaining between them. CDR3 length: 13 amino acids. CDR1 and CDR2 (germline): KGHSH, LQKENI. This CDR3 is CASSPPVSNEQFF. CDR3 nucleotide sequence: TGTGCCAGCTCACCACCCGTCAGTAATGAGCAGTTCTTC.

This sequence joins TRBV6-5 and TRBJ1-4; tentatively, D is TRBD1 (5 bases). Germline assignment: CDR1 MNHEY and CDR2 SVGAGI. The CDR3 consists of 13 residues. The germline V and J ends were trimmed by 2 bases and 7 bases, with 8 bases remaining between them. CDR3 protein: CASSYVQGEKLFF. The DNA for the CDR3 is TGTGCCAGCAGTTACGTCCAGGGTGAAAAACTGTTTTTT.

V usage is TRBV14 and J usage is TRBJ2-7; 11 nucleotides align to TRBD2. Germline CDR1 SGHDN, CDR2 FVKESK. This CDR3 is 12 amino acids long. V trimming: 1 base; J trimming: 12 bases; junction bases outside the gene matches: 2. This chain's CDR3 is CASSQGLAGSYF. In nucleotides, the CDR3 is TGTGCCAGCAGCCAAGGACTAGCGGGATCGTACTTC.

This rearrangement joins TRBV18 to TRBJ2-3; the D gene is possibly TRBD2 (5 bases). The V end was cut by 0 bases, the J end by 2 bases, with 9 bases between. CDR1 KGHSH and CDR2 LQKENI come from the germline V gene. The CDR3 runs 15 residues. The CDR3 loop is CASSPPNGNTDTQYF. CDR3 nucleotide sequence: TGTGCCAGCTCACCACCGAACGGGAACACAGATACGCAGTATTTT. Full variable domain (rest looked up from reference TRBV18 and TRBJ2-3): NAGVMQNPRHLVRRRGQEARLRCSPMKGHSHVYWYRQLPEEGLKFMVYLQKENIIDESGMPKERFSAEFPKEGPSILRIQQVVRGDSAAYFCASSPPNGNTDTQYFGPGTRLTVL.

This chain links TRBV2 with TRBJ1-5, with TRBD1 as a possible D gene (5 bases). The germline gives CDR1 SNHLY, CDR2 FYNNEI. There are 12 residues in the CDR3. The V end lost 8 bases, the J end lost 7 bases, and 12 bases lay between the germline ends. CDR3 residues: CASAGLGQPQHF. The DNA of the CDR3 is TGTGCCAGCGCAGGGCTCGGACAGCCCCAGCATTTT.

This chain uses TRBV15 with TRBJ2-1; D unclear. The CDR3 spans 15 residues. Trimming took 0 bases from V and 5 from J, leaving 11 bases between them. CDR1 LNHNV and CDR2 YYDKDF come from the germline V gene (reference sequence). The CDR3 sequence is CATSRDYGGNNEQFF. The CDR3 nucleotides read TGTGCCACCAGCAGAGATTATGGCGGAAACAATGAGCAGTTCTTC.

The chain uses TRBV7-9 and TRBJ2-7; TRBD2 matches 7 bases. This CDR3 region has 12 residues. CDR1 and CDR2 from the germline V gene are SEHNR and FQNEAQ (reference sequence). V dropped 11 bases and J dropped 6; count of bases not matched to a gene: 10. Here the CDR3 reads CAFGTIVAEQYF. CDR3 nucleotide sequence: TGTGCCTTTGGGACTATCGTCGCCGAGCAGTACTTC.

The chain combines TRBV4-1 with TRBJ2-1; 14 positions match TRBD2. The V and J ends lost 2 bases and 7 bases, in that order; junction bases with no gene match: 4. This CDR3 comprises 16 residues. Germline V gene lookup returns CDR1 MGHRA and CDR2 YSYEKL. The CDR3 DNA reads as TGCGCCAGCAGCCAACCCGGGACTAGCGGGAGTAATGAGCAGTTCTTC. Its translation: CASSQPGTSGSNEQFF.

DNA of the CDR3: TGTGCCAGCAGTGTGGGGAGAAACAATGAGCAGTTCTTC. Its protein product is CASSVGRNNEQFF. The V gene is TRBV6-1, the J gene TRBJ2-1; perhaps TRBD2 as D (5 bases). Germline loops: CDR1 MNHNS, CDR2 SASEGT. Trimming removed 4 bases from V and 5 bases from J, with 9 bases in between. There are 13 residues in the CDR3.